This T cell receptor (beta chain) came from a study of graft-versus-host responses after intestinal transplantation. About the study: Those transplanted obtained multivisceral, liver-intestinal, or isolated intestinal grafts. Anti-thymocyte globulin served as induction for all recipients, who then took tacrolimus and steroids for three to four years. Overall study results and limits: GvH clones were identified in recipient marrow, with some first appearing in ileum or blood. Within allografts, high graft-versus-host to host-versus-graft clonal ratios were seen among patients with graft-donor T cell macrochimerism.

CDR3 length: 15 residues. The ends were cut back, 4 bases at V and 4 bases at J, with 18 bases in the middle. CDR1 SGHNT and CDR2 YYREEE come from the germline V gene (reference sequence). Produced via immunoSEQ multiplex PCR; TCRdb's table is partial and in-frame only. The repertoire consists of 9,500 or so clones, with 70% to 90% occurring once and the leading ten covering more than 9.5%. To note about this clone: Its target is not known.

The TCR originated in a human patient who received an intestinal transplant, so some T cells may come from the graft donor. The genes are TRBV5-4 and TRBJ2-7; tentative D call: TRBD2 (6 bases). Source: PBMCs, taken about 250 days after intestinal transplant. The CDR3 sequence: CASSLPGVARYEQYF. In DNA, the CDR3 is TGTGCCAGCAGCCTGCCGGGGGTAGCGAGATACGAGCAGTACTTC.